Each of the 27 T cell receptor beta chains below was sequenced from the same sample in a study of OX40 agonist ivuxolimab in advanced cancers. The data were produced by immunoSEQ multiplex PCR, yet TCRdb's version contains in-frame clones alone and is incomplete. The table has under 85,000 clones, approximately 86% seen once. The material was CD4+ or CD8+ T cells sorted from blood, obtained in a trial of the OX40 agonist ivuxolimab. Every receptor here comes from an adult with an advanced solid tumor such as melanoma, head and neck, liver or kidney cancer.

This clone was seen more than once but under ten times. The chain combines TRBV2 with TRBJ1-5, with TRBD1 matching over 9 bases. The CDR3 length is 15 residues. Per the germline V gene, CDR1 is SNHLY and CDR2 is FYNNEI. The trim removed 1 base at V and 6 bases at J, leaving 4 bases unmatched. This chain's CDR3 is CASSEEDRGGQPQHF. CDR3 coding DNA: TGTGCCAGCAGTGAAGAGGACAGGGGTGGTCAGCCCCAGCATTTT.

CDR3: CASTDISHYGYTF. DNA for the CDR3: TGTGCCAGCACGGACATATCCCACTATGGCTACACCTTC. The chain joins TRBV6-1 to TRBJ1-2; TRBD1 is a possible D gene (5 bases). The ends were cut back, 7 bases at V and 3 bases at J, with 12 bases in the middle. Germline-derived CDR1 and CDR2 are MNHNS and SASEGT. The length of the CDR3 is 13 residues.

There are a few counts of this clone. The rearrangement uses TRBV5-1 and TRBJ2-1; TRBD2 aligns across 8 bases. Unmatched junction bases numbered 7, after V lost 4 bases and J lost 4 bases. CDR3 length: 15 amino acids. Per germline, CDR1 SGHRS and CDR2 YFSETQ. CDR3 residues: CASSRSGRGYNEQFF. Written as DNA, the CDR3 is TGCGCCAGCAGCCGGAGCGGGAGAGGTTACAATGAGCAGTTCTTC.

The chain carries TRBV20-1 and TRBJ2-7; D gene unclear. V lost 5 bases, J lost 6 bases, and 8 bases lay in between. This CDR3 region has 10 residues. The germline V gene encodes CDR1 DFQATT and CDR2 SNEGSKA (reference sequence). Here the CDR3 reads CSAVQTEQYF. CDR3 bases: TGCAGTGCTGTCCAGACCGAGCAGTACTTC.

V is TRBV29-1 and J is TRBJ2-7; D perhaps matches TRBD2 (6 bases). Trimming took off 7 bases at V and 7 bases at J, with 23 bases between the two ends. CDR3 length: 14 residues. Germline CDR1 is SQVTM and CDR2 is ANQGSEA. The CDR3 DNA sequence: TGCAGCGCCCTAACCAGGGACTCCTCACGGGAGCAGTACTTC. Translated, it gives CSALTRDSSREQYF.

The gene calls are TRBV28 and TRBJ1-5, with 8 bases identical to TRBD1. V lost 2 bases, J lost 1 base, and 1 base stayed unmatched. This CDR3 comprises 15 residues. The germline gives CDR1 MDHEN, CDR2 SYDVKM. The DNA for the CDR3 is TGTGCCAGCAGTTTACACAGGGGGAGCAATCAGCCCCAGCATTTT. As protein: CASSLHRGSNQPQHF.

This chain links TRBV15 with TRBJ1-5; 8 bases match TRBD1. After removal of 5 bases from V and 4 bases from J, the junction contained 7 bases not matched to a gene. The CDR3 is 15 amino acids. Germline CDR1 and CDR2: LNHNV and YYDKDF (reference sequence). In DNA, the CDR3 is TGTGCCACCAGCGCTCTACAGGGGGGGAATCAGCCCCAGCATTTT. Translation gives CATSALQGGNQPQHF.

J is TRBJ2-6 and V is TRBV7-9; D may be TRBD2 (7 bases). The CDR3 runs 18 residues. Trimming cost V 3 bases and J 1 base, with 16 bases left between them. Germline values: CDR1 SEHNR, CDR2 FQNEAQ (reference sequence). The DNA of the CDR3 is TGTGCCAGCAGCTTCCCGGGTGGGAGGGGGTCTGGGGCCAACGTCCTGACTTTC. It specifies CASSFPGGRGSGANVLTF.

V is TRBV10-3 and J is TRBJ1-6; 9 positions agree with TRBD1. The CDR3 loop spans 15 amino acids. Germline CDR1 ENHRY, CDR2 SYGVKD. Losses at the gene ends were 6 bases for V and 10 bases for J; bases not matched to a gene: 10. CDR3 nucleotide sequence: TGTGCCATCAGGTCCGCGGGACAGGGTTGGTCACCCCTCCACTTT. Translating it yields CAIRSAGQGWSPLHF.

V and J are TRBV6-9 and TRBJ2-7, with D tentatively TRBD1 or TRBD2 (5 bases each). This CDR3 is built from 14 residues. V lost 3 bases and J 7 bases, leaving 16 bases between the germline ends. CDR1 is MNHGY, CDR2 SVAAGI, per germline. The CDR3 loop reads CASSYSRGRSEQYF. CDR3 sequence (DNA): TGTGCCAGCAGTTACTCCCGGGGCCGGTCGGAGCAGTACTTC.

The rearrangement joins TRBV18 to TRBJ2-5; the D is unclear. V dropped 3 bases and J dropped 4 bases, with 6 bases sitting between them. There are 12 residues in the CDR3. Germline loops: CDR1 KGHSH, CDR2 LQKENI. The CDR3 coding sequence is TGTGCCAGCTCACCCCCAACAGAGACCCAGTACTTC. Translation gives CASSPPTETQYF.

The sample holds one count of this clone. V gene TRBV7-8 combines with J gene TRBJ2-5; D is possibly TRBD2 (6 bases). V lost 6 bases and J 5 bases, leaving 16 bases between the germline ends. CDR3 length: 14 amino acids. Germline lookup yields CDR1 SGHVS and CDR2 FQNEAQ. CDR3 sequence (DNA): TGTGCCAGCAGAGTCGGGGGAAGTTGGGAGACCCAGTACTTC. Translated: CASRVGGSWETQYF. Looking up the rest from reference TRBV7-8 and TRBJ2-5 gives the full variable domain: GAGVSQSPRYKVAKRGQDVALRCDPISGHVSLFWYQQALGQGPEFLTYFQNEAQLDKSGLPSDRFFAERPEGSVSTLKIQRTQQEDSAVYLCASRVGGSWETQYFGPGTRLLVL.

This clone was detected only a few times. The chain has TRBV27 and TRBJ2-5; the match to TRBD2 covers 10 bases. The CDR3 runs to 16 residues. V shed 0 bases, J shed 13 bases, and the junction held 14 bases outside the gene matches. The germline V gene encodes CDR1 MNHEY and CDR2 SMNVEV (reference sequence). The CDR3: CASSLSKALAGVSVYF. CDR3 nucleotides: TGTGCCAGCAGTTTATCGAAGGCCCTAGCGGGGGTATCCGTGTACTTC.

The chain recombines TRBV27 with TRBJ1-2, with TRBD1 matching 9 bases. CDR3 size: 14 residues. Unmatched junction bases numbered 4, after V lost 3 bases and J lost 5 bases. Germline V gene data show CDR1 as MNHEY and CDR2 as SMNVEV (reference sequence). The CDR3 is CASSFDRGDYGYTF. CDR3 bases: TGTGCCAGCAGTTTCGACAGGGGGGATTATGGCTACACCTTC.

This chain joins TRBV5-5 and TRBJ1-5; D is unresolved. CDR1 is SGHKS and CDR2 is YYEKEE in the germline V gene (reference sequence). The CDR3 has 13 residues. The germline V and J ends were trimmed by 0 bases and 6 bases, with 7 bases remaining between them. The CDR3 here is CASSLDEGQPQHF. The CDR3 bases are TGTGCCAGCAGCTTGGATGAGGGTCAGCCCCAGCATTTT. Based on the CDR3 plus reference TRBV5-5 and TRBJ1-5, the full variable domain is DAGVTQSPTHLIKTRGQQVTLRCSPISGHKSVSWYQQVLGQGPQFIFQYYEKEERGRGNFPDRFSARQFPNYSSELNVNALLLGDSALYLCASSLDEGQPQHFGDGTRLSIL.

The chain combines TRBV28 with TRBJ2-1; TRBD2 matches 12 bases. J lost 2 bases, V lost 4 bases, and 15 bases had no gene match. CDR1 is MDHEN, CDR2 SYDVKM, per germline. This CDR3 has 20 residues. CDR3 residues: CASSSEASGRAGEAYNEQFF. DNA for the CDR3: TGTGCCAGCAGTTCCGAGGCTAGCGGGAGGGCCGGAGAAGCCTACAATGAGCAGTTCTTC. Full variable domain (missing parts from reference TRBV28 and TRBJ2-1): DVKVTQSSRYLVKRTGEKVFLECVQDMDHENMFWYRQDPGLGLRLIYFSYDVKMKEKGDIPEGYSVSREKKERFSLILESASTNQTSMYLCASSSEASGRAGEAYNEQFFGPGTRLTVL.

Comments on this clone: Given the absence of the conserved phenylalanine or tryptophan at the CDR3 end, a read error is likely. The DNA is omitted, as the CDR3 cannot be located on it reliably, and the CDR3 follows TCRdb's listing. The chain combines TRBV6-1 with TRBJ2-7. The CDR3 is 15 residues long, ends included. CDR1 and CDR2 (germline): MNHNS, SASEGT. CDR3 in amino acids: CASSPAGQGKLLGGL.

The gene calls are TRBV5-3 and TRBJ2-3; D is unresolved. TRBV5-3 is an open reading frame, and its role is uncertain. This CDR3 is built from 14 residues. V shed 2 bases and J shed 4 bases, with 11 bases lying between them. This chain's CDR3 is CARSLAELADTQYF. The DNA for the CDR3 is TGTGCCAGAAGCTTAGCAGAGTTGGCAGATACGCAGTATTTT.

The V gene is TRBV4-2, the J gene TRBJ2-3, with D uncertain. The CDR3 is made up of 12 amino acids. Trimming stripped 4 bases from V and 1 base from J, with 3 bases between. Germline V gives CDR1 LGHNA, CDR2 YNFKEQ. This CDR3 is CASSRRTDTQYF. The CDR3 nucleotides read TGTGCCAGCAGCCGGCGCACAGATACGCAGTATTTT.

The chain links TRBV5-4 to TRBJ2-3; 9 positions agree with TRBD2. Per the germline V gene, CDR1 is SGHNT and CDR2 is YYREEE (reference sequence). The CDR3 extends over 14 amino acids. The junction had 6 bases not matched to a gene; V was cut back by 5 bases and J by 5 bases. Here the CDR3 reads CASRKREAGDTQYF. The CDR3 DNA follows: TGTGCCAGCAGAAAGCGGGAGGCAGGAGATACGCAGTATTTT.

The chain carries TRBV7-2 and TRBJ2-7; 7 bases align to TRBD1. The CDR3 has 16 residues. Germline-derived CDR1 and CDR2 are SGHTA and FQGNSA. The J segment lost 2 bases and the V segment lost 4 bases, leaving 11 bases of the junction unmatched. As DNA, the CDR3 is TGTGCCAGCAGCTCCCGTATGGACAGGCTTGCCTACGAGCAGTACTTC. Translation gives CASSSRMDRLAYEQYF.

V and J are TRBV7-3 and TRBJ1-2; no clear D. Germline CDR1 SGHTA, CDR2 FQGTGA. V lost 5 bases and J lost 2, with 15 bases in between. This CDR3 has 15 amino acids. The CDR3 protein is CASSPNDGPNYGYTF. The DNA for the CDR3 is TGTGCCAGCAGCCCCAATGATGGGCCAAACTATGGCTACACCTTC.

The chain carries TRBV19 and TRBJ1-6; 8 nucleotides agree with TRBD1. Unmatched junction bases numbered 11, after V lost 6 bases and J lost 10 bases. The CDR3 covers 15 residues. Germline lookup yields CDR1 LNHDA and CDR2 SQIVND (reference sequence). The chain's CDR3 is CASRTQGAGGSPLHF. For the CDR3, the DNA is TGTGCCAGTAGAACCCAGGGGGCTGGCGGATCACCCCTCCACTTT.

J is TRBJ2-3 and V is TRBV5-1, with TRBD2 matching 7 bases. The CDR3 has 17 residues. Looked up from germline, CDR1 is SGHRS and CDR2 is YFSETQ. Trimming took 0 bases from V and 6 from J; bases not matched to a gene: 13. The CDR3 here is CASSLAAQRGLGDTQYF. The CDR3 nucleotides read TGCGCCAGCAGCTTGGCCGCGCAGCGGGGACTGGGGGATACGCAGTATTTT.

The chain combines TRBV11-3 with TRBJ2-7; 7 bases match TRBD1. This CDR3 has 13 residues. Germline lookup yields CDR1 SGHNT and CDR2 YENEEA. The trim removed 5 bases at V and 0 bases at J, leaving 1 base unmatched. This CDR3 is CASSPGGSYEQYF. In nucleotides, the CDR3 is TGTGCCAGCAGCCCAGGGGGCTCCTACGAGCAGTACTTC.

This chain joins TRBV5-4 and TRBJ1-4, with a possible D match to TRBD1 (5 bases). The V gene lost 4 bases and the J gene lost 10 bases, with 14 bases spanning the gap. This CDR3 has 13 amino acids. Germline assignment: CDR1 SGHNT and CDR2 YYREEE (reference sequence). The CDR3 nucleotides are TGTGCCAGCAGCCAACCTCCCGGGGGAAAACTGTTTTTT. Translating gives CASSQPPGGKLFF.

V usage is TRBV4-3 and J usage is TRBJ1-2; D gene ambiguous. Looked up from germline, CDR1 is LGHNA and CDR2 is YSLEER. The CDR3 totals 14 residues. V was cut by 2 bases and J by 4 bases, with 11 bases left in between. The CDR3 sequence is CASSQKREVYGYTF. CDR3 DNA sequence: TGCGCCAGCAGCCAAAAGAGGGAGGTCTATGGCTACACCTTC.